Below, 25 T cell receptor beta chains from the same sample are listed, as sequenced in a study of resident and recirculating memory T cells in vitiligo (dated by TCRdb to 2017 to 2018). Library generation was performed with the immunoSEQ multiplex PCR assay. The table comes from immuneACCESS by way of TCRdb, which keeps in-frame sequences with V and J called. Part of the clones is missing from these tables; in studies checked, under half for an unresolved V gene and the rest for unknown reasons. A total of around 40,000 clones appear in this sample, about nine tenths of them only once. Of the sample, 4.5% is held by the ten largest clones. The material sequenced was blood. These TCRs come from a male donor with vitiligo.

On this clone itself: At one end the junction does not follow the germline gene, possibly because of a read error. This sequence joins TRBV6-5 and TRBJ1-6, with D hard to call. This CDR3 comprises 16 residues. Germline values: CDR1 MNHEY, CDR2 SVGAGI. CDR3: CASSYSSGSHNAPLHF. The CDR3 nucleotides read TGTGCCAGCAGTTACTCGAGCGGGTCACATAATGCACCCCTCCACTTT.

The CDR3 here is CASSNPGYGQYYEQYF. The CDR3 region has the DNA TGCGCCAGCAGCAATCCAGGCTATGGACAGTACTACGAGCAGTACTTC. The chain carries TRBV10-1 and TRBJ2-7; a possible D gene is TRBD1 (6 bases). CDR3 length: 16 amino acids. V was pared by 6 bases and J by 3 bases, with 21 bases between. Germline CDR1 and CDR2: WNHNN and SYGVQD (reference sequence).

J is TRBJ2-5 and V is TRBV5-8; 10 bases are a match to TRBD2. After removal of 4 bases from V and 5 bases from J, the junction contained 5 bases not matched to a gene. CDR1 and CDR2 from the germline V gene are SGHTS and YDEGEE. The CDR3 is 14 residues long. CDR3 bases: TGTGCCAGCAGCCCGGGACTAGCGAGGGAGACCCAGTACTTC. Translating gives CASSPGLARETQYF.

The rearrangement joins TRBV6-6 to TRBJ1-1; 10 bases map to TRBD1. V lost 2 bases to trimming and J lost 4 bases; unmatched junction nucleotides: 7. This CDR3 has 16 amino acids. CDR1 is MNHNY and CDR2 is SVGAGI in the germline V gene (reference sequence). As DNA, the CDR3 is TGTGCCAGCAGTTACAATGCCGGGACAGGGGTCACTGAAGCTTTCTTT. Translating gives CASSYNAGTGVTEAFF.

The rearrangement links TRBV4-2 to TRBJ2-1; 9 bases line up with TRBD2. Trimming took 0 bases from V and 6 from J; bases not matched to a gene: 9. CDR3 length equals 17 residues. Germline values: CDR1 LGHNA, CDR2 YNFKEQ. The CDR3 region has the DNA TGTGCCAGCAGCCAAGATGTTGGCGGGGGGGCCGGCAATGAGCAGTTCTTC. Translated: CASSQDVGGGAGNEQFF.

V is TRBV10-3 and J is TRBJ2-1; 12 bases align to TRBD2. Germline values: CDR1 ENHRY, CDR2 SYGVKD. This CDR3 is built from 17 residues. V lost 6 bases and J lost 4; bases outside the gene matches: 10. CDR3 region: CAISGHRTSGDYNEQFF. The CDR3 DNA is TGTGCCATCAGCGGACACCGGACTAGCGGGGATTACAATGAGCAGTTCTTC.

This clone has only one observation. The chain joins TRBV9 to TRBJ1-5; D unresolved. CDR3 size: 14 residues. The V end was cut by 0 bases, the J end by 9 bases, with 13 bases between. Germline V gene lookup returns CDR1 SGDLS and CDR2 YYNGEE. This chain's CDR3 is CASSVDYYFRPQHF. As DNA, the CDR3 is TGTGCCAGCAGCGTAGATTATTATTTTCGGCCCCAGCATTTT.

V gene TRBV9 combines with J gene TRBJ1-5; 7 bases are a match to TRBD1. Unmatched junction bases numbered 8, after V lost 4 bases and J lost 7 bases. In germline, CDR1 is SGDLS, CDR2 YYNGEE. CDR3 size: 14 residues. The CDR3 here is CASSPHDRAQPQHF. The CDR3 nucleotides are TGTGCCAGCAGCCCGCACGACAGGGCCCAGCCCCAGCATTTT.

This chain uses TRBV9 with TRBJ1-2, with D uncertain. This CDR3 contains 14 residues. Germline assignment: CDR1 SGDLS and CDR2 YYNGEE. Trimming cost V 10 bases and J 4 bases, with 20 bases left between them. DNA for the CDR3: TGTGCCTCTGGAGGGCCCATAGGAGGCTATGGCTACACCTTC. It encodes CASGGPIGGYGYTF.

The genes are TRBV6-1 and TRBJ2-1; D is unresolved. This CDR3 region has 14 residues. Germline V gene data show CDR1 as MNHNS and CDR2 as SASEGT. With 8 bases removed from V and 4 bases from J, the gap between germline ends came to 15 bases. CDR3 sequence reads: CASRNTSSYNEQFF. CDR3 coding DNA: TGTGCCAGCCGTAACACATCGTCTTACAATGAGCAGTTCTTC.

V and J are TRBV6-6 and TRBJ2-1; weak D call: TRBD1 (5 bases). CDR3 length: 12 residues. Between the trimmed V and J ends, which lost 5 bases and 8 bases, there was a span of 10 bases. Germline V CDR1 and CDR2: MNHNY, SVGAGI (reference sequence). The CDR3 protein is CASSPGQDEQFF. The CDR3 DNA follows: TGTGCCAGCAGTCCCGGACAAGATGAGCAGTTCTTC.

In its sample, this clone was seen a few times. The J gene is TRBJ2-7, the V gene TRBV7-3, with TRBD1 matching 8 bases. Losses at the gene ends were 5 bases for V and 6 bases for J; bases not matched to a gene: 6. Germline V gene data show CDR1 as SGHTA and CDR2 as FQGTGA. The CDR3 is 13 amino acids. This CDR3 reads CASSRGQGREQYF. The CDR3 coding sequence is TGTGCCAGCAGCCGAGGACAGGGCCGCGAGCAGTACTTC.

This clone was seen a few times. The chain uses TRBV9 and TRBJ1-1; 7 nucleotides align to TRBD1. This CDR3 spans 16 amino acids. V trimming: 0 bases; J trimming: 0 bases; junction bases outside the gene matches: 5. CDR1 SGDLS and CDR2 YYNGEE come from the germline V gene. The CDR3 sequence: CASSVDGGQMNTEAFF. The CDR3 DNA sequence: TGTGCCAGCAGCGTAGACGGGGGACAGATGAACACTGAAGCTTTCTTT.

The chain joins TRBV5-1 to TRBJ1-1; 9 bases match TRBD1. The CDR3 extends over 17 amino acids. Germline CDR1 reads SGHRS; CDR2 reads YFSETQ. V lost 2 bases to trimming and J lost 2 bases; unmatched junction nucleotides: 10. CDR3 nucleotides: TGCGCCAGCAGCTTACATTCGGGGACAGGGAGAAACACTGAAGCTTTCTTT. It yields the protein CASSLHSGTGRNTEAFF.

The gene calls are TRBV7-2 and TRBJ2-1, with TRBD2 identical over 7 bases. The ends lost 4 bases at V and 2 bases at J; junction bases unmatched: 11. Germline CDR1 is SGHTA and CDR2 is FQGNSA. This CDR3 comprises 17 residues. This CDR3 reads CASSSDSRGGTYNEQFF. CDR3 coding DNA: TGTGCCAGCAGCTCGGATTCCCGCGGGGGTACCTACAATGAGCAGTTCTTC.

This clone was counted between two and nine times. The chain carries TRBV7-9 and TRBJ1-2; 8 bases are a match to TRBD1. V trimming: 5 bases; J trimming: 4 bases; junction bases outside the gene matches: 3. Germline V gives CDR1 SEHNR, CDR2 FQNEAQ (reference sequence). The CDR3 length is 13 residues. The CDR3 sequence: CASSVGTGYGYTF. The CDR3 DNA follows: TGTGCCAGCAGCGTCGGGACAGGCTATGGCTACACCTTC.

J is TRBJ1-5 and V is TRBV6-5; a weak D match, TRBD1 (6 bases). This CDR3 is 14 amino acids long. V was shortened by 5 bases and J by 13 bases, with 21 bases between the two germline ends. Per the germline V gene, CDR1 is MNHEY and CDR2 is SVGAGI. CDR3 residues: CASSRYRDIPPQHF. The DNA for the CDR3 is TGTGCCAGCAGTCGCTACCGGGACATCCCCCCACAGCATTTT.

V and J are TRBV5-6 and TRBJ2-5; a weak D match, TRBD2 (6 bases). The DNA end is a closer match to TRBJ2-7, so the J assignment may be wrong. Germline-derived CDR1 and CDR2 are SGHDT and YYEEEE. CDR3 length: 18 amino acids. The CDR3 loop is CASSLGPVFGGGSYEQYF. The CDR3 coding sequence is TGTGCCAGCAGCTTGGGCCCTGTGTTCGGGGGAGGATCCTACGAGCAGTACTTC.

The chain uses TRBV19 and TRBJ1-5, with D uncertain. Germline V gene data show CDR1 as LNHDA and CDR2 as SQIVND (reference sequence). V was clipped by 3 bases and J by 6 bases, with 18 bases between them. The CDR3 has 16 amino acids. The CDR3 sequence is CASSISFDSGIQPQHF. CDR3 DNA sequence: TGTGCCAGTAGTATTTCGTTTGACTCGGGGATTCAGCCCCAGCATTTT.

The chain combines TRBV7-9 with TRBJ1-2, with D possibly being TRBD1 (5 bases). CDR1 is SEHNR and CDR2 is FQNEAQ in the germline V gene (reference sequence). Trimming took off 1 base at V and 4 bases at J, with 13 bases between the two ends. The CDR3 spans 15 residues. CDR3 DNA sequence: TGTGCCAGCAGCTTAGGCGCAGGGATGGGCTATGGCTACACCTTC. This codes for CASSLGAGMGYGYTF.

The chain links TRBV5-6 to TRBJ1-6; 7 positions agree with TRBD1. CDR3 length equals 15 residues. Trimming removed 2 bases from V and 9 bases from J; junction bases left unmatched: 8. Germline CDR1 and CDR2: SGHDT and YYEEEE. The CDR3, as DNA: TGTGCCAGCAGCTTAAAGACAGGGCAATTTTCACCCCTCCACTTT. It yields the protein CASSLKTGQFSPLHF.

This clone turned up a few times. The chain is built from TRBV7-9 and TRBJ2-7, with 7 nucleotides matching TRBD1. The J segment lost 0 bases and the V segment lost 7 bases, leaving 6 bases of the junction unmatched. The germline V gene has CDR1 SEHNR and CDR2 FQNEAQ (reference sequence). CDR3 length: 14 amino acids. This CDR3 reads CASTDREVSYEQYF. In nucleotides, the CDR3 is TGTGCCAGCACCGACAGGGAAGTCTCCTACGAGCAGTACTTC.

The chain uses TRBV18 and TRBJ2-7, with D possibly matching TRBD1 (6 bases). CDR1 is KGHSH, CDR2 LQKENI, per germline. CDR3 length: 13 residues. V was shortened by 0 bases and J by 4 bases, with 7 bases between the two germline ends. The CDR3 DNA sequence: TGTGCCAGCTCACCACCGGGACATTACGAGCAGTACTTC. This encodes CASSPPGHYEQYF.

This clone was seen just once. This CDR3 is CASSPAYEQYF. The CDR3, as DNA: TGCGCCAGCAGTCCCGCCTACGAGCAGTACTTC. The chain is built from TRBV10-2 and TRBJ2-7; no firm D call. The V gene lost 5 bases and the J gene lost 2 bases, with 4 bases spanning the gap. CDR1 and CDR2 (germline): WSHSY, SAAADI. CDR3 length equals 11 residues.

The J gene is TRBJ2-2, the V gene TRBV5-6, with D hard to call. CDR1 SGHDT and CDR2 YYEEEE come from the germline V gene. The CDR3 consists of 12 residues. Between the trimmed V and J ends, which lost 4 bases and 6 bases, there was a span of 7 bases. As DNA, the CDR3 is TGTGCCAGCAGCCCCCTAGCCGGGGAGCTGTTTTTT. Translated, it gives CASSPLAGELFF.